The present T cell receptor (beta chain) was sequenced within a study of blood T cells in healthy people across ages. V lost 2 bases, J lost 4 bases, and 10 bases lay in between. The CDR3 is made up of 14 amino acids. Germline loops: CDR1 ENHRY, CDR2 SYGVKD. Primers used in a second PCR of about 6 to 11 cycles were a sample-barcoded 5' primer and a J-beta primer mix. TCRdb reprocessed the 5' RACE reads with MiXCR, giving one entry per CDR3 protein. The data show 700,000 to 900,000 distinct CDR3 sequences, roughly 50% seen once. This chain connects TRBV10-3 to TRBJ2-3; weak D call: TRBD2 (5 bases). This receptor was taken from a man at least 80 years old in good health. The sample comprised blood. CDR3 DNA sequence: TGTGCCATCAGTGAGCCCGGGGTCGCAGATACGCAGTATTTT. Translation gives CAISEPGVADTQYF.